This TCR beta chain was sequenced during a study of cytomegalovirus exposure and HLA in healthy donors. General study points: Accurate prediction of HLA-A and HLA-B alleles (for most subjects) was reportedly achieved from TCR beta sequences. Cytomegalovirus-associated status was assigned to fewer than 200 TCR beta chains.

Trimming took 7 bases from V and 4 from J, leaving 13 bases between them. The CDR3 has 13 residues. CDR1 and CDR2 (germline): MNHNS, SASEGT. Notes on this clone: As yet, its antigen is unknown.

PCR primers comprised 60 Vbeta and 13 Jbeta primers. Only in-frame clones appear in the TCRdb table, and some are missing; sequencing was by immunoSEQ multiplex PCR. This table lists about 39,000 clones. The TCR was taken from a woman aged 25-40 years in good health and CMV-seropositive. The sequencing sample was made of PBMCs. This chain uses TRBV6-1 with TRBJ1-2; no clear D gene. CDR3 bases: TGTGCCAGCAAGTTTACGAGTGGCTATGGCTACACCTTC. Amino acids: CASKFTSGYGYTF.